This TCR beta chain was sequenced in a study of monozygotic twins with inflammatory bowel disease. Whole-study results and caveats: Nothing supported a single strong signal or clonotype that was associated with IBD.

Germline lookup yields CDR1 SGHDT and CDR2 YYEEEE. There are 16 residues in the CDR3. Concerning this clonotype: The antigen is undetermined.

There were eight separate reactions per sample in which cDNA was made. TCRdb reprocessed the 5' RACE reads, with one entry per CDR3 protein and no DNA. This table lists more than 300,000 distinct CDR3 sequences. No sorting of T cells preceded isolation of total RNA from whole blood. Sequenced sample: blood. The source of this sequence is a human donor with ulcerative colitis or Crohn's disease, or a healthy co-twin of an affected twin (not recorded which). V usage is TRBV5-6 and J usage is TRBJ1-2. CDR3 in amino acids: CASSLAWTVLAYGYTF.